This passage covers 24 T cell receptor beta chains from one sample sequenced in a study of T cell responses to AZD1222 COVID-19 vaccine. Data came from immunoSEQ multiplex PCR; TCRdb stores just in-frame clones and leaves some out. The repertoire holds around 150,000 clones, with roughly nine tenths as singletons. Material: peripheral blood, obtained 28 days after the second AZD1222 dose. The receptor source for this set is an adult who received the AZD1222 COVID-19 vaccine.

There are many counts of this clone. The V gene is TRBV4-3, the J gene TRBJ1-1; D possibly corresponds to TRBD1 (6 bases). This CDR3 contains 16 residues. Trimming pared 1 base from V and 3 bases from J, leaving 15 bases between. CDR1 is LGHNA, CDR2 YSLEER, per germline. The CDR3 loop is CASSQGPHDRHTEAFF. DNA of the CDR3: TGCGCCAGCAGCCAAGGCCCTCACGACAGGCACACTGAAGCTTTCTTT.

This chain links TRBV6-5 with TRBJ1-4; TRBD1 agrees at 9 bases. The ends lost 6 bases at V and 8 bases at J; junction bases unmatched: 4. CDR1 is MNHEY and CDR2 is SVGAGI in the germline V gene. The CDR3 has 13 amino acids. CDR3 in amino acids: CASRTGGAEKLFF. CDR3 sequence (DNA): TGTGCCAGCAGAACAGGGGGCGCAGAAAAACTGTTTTTT.

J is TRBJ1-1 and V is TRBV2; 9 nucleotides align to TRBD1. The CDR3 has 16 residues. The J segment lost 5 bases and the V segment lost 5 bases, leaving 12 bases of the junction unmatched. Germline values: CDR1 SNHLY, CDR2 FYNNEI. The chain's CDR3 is CASSTPSDRGETEAFF. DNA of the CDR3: TGTGCCAGCAGTACCCCTTCTGACAGGGGGGAGACTGAAGCTTTCTTT.

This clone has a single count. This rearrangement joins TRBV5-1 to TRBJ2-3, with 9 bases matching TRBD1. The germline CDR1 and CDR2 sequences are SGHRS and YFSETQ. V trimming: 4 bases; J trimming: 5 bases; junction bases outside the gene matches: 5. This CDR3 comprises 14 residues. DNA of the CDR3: TGCGCCAGCAGCACCGGGACAGGGAGAGATACGCAGTATTTT. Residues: CASSTGTGRDTQYF. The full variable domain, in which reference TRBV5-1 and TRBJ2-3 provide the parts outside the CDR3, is KAGVTQTPRYLIKTRGQQVTLSCSPISGHRSVSWYQQTPGQGLQFLFEYFSETQRNKGNFPGRFSGRQFSNSRSEMNVSTLELGDSALYLCASSTGTGRDTQYFGPGTRLTVL.

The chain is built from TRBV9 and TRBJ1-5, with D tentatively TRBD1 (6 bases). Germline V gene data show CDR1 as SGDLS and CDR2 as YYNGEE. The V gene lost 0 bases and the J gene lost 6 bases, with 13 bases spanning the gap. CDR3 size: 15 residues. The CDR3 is CASSVDGSGVQPQHF. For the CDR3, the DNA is TGTGCCAGCAGCGTAGACGGCTCAGGGGTTCAGCCCCAGCATTTT.

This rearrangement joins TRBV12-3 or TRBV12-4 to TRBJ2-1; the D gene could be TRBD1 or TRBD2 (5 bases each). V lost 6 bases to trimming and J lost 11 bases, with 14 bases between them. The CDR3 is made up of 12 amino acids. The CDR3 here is CASSLPGTKQFF. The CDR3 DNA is TGTGCCAGCAGCCTCCCCGGGACCAAGCAGTTCTTC.

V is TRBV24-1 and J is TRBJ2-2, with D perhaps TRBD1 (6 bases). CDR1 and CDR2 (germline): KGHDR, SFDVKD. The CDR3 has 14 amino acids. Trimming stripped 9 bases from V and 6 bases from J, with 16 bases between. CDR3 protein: CATEDRFIAGELFF. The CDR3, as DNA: TGTGCCACCGAAGACAGGTTTATTGCCGGGGAGCTGTTTTTT.

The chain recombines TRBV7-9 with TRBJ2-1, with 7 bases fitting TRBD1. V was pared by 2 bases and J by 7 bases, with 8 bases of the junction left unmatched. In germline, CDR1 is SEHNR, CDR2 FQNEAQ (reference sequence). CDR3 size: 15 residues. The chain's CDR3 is CASSLYTGQANEQFF. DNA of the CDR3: TGTGCCAGCAGCTTATATACCGGACAGGCAAATGAGCAGTTCTTC.

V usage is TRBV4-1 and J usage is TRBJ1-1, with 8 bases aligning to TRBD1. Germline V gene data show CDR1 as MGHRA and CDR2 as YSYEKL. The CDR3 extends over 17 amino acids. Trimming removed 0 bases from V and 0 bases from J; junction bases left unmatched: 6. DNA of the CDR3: TGCGCCAGCAGCCAAGATTTGGGACAGGTCGTGAACACTGAAGCTTTCTTT. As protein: CASSQDLGQVVNTEAFF.

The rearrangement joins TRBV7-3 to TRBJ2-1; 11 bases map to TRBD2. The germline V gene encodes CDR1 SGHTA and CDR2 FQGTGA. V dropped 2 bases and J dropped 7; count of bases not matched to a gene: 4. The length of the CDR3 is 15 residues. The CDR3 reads CASSLGASGGNEQFF. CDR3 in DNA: TGTGCCAGCAGCTTAGGGGCTAGCGGGGGGAATGAGCAGTTCTTC.

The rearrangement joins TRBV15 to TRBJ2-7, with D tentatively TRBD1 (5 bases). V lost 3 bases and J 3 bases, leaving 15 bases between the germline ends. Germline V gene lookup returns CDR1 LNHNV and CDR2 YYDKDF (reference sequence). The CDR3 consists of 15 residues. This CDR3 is CATSRSLGRDYEQYF. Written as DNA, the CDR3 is TGTGCCACCAGCAGGAGCCTAGGCAGGGACTACGAGCAGTACTTC.

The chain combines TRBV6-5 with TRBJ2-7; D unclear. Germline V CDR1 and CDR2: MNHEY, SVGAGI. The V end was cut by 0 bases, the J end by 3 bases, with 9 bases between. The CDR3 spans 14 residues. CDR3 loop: CASSYSGRIYEQYF. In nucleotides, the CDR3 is TGTGCCAGCAGTTACTCTGGCAGAATCTACGAGCAGTACTTC.

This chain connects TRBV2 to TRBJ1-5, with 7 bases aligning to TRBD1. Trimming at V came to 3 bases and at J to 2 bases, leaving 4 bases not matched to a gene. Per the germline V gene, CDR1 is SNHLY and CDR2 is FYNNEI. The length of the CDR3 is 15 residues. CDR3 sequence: CASSDTQGGNQPQHF. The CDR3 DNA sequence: TGTGCCAGCAGTGATACGCAGGGGGGCAATCAGCCCCAGCATTTT.

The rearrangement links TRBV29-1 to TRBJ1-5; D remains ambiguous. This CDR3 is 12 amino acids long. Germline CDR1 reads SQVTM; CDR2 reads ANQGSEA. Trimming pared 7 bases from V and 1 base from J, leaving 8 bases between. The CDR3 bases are TGCAGCGCGTCCATGAGCAATCAGCCCCAGCATTTT. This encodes CSASMSNQPQHF.

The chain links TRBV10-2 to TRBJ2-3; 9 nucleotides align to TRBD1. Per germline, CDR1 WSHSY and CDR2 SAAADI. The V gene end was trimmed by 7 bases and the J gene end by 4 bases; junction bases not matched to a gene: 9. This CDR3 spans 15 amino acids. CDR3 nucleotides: TGCGCCAGCACTCACTGGGACAGGGCCCCAGATACGCAGTATTTT. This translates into CASTHWDRAPDTQYF.

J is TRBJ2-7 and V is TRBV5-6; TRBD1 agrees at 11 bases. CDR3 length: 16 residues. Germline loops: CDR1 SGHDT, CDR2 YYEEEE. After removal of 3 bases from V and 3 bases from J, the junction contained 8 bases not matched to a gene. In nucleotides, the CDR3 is TGTGCCAGCAGCTCGGGACAGGGGGTTATCCACTACGAGCAGTACTTC. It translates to CASSSGQGVIHYEQYF.

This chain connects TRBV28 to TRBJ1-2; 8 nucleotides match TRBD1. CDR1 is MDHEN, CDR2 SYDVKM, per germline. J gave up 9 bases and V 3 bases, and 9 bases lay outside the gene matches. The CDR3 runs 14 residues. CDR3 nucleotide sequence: TGTGCCAGCAGTTTTCGTGGACAGGGAGGACGCTACACCTTC. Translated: CASSFRGQGGRYTF.

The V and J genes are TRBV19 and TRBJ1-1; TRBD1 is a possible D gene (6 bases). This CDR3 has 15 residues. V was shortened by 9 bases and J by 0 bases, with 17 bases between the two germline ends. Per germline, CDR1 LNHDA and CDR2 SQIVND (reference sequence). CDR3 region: CASSGGRLMNTEAFF. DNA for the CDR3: TGTGCCAGCTCGGGGGGGCGACTCATGAACACTGAAGCTTTCTTT.

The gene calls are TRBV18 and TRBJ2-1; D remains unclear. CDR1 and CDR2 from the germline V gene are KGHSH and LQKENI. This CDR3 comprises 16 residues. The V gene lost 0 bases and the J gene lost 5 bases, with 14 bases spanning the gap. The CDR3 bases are TGTGCCAGCTCACCACCATGGGGAACGGAGAACAATGAGCAGTTCTTC. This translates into CASSPPWGTENNEQFF.

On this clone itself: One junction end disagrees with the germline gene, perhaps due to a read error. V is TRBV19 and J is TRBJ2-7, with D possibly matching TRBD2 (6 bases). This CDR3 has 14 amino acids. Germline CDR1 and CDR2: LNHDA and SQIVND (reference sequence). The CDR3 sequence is CASTPGGPPLPRDF. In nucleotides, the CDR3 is TGTGCCAGTACCCCCGGGGGTCCCCCTCTCCCAAGGGACTTC.

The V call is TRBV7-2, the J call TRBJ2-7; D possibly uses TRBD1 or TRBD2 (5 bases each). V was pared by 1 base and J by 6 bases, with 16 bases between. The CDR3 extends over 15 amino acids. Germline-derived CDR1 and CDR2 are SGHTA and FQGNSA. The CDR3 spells CASSLEGSRAGEQYF. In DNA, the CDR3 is TGTGCCAGCAGCTTAGAAGGGTCCAGGGCGGGCGAGCAGTACTTC.

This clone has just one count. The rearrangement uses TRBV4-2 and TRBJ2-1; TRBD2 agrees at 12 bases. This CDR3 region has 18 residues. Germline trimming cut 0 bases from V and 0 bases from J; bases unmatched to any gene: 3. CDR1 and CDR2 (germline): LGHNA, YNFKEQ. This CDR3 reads CASSQDPSGGASYNEQFF. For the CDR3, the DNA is TGTGCCAGCAGCCAAGATCCTAGCGGGGGGGCCTCCTACAATGAGCAGTTCTTC.

CDR3 coding DNA: TGCAGTGCGGACGTTACAGATACGCAGTATTTT. Translation: CSADVTDTQYF. The chain carries TRBV20-1 and TRBJ2-3; D remains unclear. The germline CDR1 and CDR2 sequences are DFQATT and SNEGSKA (reference sequence). V shed 6 bases and J shed 3 bases, with 7 bases lying between them. The CDR3 covers 11 residues.

The CDR3 here is CASSPFWEGTQYF. As DNA, the CDR3 is TGTGCCAGCAGCCCATTCTGGGAGGGGACCCAGTACTTC. The chain links TRBV11-2 to TRBJ2-5, with 7 bases lining up with TRBD2. Unmatched junction bases numbered 7, after V lost 5 bases and J lost 7 bases. CDR1 SGHAT and CDR2 FQNNGV come from the germline V gene. This CDR3 contains 13 residues.